This paragraph covers one T cell receptor (beta chain) sequence. Its target antigen remains unknown. Base-call qualities are not available, and no considerably larger clone is one nucleotide away. The donors were included in the validation cohort of some 120 subjects, a group kept apart from the roughly 700-subject first cohort. The record originates from a study of cytomegalovirus exposure and HLA in healthy donors (dated by TCRdb to 2015 to 2018). The study in broad terms: A later analysis indicated that the roughly 120 validation repertoires were generated on the platform also employed for the 650 to 850 repertoires of the first cohort. The study aimed to test whether signatures of past pathogen exposure could be identified by cataloging public T cell receptors. To predict cytomegalovirus infection status, the study combined high-throughput TCR immunosequencing, statistical association of individual TCRs with disease status, and machine learning. In addition to the first cohort of 666 subjects, a separate validation cohort of 100 to 150 different subjects was used.

General study outcomes and caveats: Across donors, most TCR sequences were observed very rarely, whereas some public TCRs were present in many individuals. A few of the identified cytomegalovirus-associated TCR beta chains were confirmed in vitro to be specific for cytomegalovirus antigens. A total of roughly 160 TCR beta chains were listed by the study as associated with cytomegalovirus. The classifier was reported to diagnose cytomegalovirus status with high specificity and sensitivity in both the original and validation cohorts. In a later analysis, TCRs clustered in the first cohort were found to also tend to co-occur in the 120 or so validation repertoires, with 94% of cluster scores above 0. A later analysis had no HLA typing for the validation cohort, so co-occurrence there was scored across all 120 repertoires. According to the authors, the approach could potentially be generalized to other disease states and immunological phenotypes.

V loses 8 bases of germline sequence and J loses 4 bases, and the interval between the two ends is 17 bases. The cysteine opens and the phenylalanine closes a CDR3 of 14 amino acids. Kept here is only the CDR3 DNA, which spans 42 bases and is read in frame from base 1. Sequences MNHNS (CDR1) and SASEGT (CDR2) are obtained from the germline V gene. Libraries were made using the immunoSEQ multiplex PCR assay. The original methods were these. A statistical classification framework was built to diagnose cytomegalovirus status from the catalog of TCR beta chain sequences. As stored in TCRdb, this immuneACCESS dataset retains in-frame rearrangements with V and J assigned. A fraction of the clones does not appear; measured against another copy, unresolved V genes explain less than half of the discrepancy, and the remainder lacks a known reason. That table is the source of V, J and clone size, and D and trimming were worked out from the DNA. This sample has hundreds of thousands of clones in its table, and approximately 83% of those were observed once. Less than 1.5% of the sample is taken by the ten largest.

The chain is assembled from TRBV6-1 and TRBJ1-2; TRBD1 is a weak D gene call, 6 bases matching. The source of this sequence is a woman in her thirties in good health and CMV-seropositive. What was sequenced was PBMCs. The CDR3: CASYWTETSYGYTF. Read as DNA, the sequence is TGTGCCAGCTATTGGACAGAAACTTCCTATGGCTACACCTTC.